These 25 T cell receptor beta chains were all obtained from the same sample, sequenced in a study of CD8 T cells in Susac syndrome. RNA totalling roughly 0.5 to 1 ug underwent reverse transcription with random hexamers. One entry per CDR3 protein results from TCRdb running MiXCR on the immunoSEQ multiplex PCR reads. The sample lists roughly 140,000 distinct CDR3 sequences; just under 95% were seen once. Input material: CD8+ T cells from PBMCs. The receptors here all came from a human donor with multiple sclerosis.

This chain connects TRBV7-2 to TRBJ1-1; D is undetermined. The CDR3 runs 14 residues. From germline, CDR1 is SGHTA and CDR2 FQGNSA. The ends were cut back, 1 base at V and 4 bases at J, with 10 bases in the middle. The CDR3 is CASSLVGKGTEAFF. The CDR3 nucleotides are TGTGCCAGCAGCTTAGTGGGAAAAGGCACTGAAGCTTTCTTT.

The chain couples TRBV27 to TRBJ2-1, with 7 bases fitting TRBD1. CDR1 and CDR2 from the germline V gene are MNHEY and SMNVEV (reference sequence). The CDR3 covers 15 residues. V shed 4 bases, J shed 4 bases, and the junction held 7 bases outside the gene matches. The CDR3 DNA reads as TGTGCCAGCAGTTCCACTCCGACAGGGTACAATGAGCAGTTCTTC. Protein: CASSSTPTGYNEQFF.

This rearrangement joins TRBV20-1 to TRBJ2-7; 12 bases line up with TRBD1. CDR3 length equals 13 residues. The junction had 2 bases not matched to a gene; V was cut back by 3 bases and J by 5 bases. The germline V gene has CDR1 DFQATT and CDR2 SNEGSKA (reference sequence). CDR3 in DNA: TGCAGTGCTAGGGGACAGGGGGCCAACGAGCAGTACTTC. Encoded protein: CSARGQGANEQYF.

The V call is TRBV25-1, the J call TRBJ1-2; D gene ambiguous. Trimming took off 3 bases at V and 6 bases at J, with 11 bases between the two ends. This CDR3 has 13 amino acids. Germline V gene lookup returns CDR1 MGHDK and CDR2 SYGVNS. The CDR3 DNA is TGTGCCAGCAGTGAGGTAGGGCGGGATGGCTACACCTTC. The encoded protein is CASSEVGRDGYTF.

This clonotype was detected only once. The chain carries TRBV13 and TRBJ2-6; D call uncertain. V was pared by 5 bases and J by 0 bases, with 14 bases between. Germline CDR1 and CDR2: PRHDT and FYEKMQ (reference sequence). CDR3 size: 17 residues. This CDR3 is CASSISPVLSGANVLTF. As DNA, the CDR3 is TGTGCCAGCAGCATATCCCCTGTCCTCTCTGGGGCCAACGTCCTGACTTTC. Supplemented by reference TRBV13 and TRBJ2-6, the full variable domain reads AAGVIQSPRHLIKEKRETATLKCYPIPRHDTVYWYQQGPGQDPQFLISFYEKMQSDKGSIPDRFSAQQFSDYHSELNMSSLELGDSALYFCASSISPVLSGANVLTFGAGSRLTVL.

The CDR3 reads CASSHPDSLYGYTF. The CDR3 DNA is TGTGCCAGCAGTCATCCGGACAGTCTCTATGGCTACACCTTC. The chain employs TRBV6-5 and TRBJ1-2; maybe TRBD1 (6 bases). Per the germline V gene, CDR1 is MNHEY and CDR2 is SVGAGI. V shed 5 bases and J shed 4 bases, with 14 bases lying between them. This CDR3 region has 14 residues.

This clonotype was observed once. V gene TRBV7-9 combines with J gene TRBJ2-7; D call uncertain. Germline CDR1 and CDR2: SEHNR and FQNEAQ (reference sequence). V lost 4 bases and J lost 3, with 7 bases in between. CDR3 size: 12 residues. CDR3 nucleotides: TGTGCCAGCAGCTCCAATTACTACGAGCAGTACTTC. Translation: CASSSNYYEQYF.

The chain links TRBV27 to TRBJ1-2, with D perhaps TRBD1 (5 bases). The V gene lost 4 bases and the J gene lost 7 bases, with 22 bases spanning the gap. The CDR3 runs to 16 residues. Germline V CDR1 and CDR2: MNHEY, SMNVEV (reference sequence). The CDR3 DNA reads as TGTGCCAGCAGTTCCCCAAACCCCGACAGACAGTCTGGCTACACCTTC. Encoded protein: CASSSPNPDRQSGYTF.

V and J are TRBV7-9 and TRBJ2-7; D not resolved. V lost 1 base and J 6 bases, leaving 10 bases between the germline ends. Germline loops: CDR1 SEHNR, CDR2 FQNEAQ (reference sequence). The CDR3 is made up of 13 amino acids. The CDR3 DNA reads as TGTGCCAGCAGCTTAGAACCGGGTACCGAGCAGTACTTC. It is translated as CASSLEPGTEQYF.

This rearrangement joins TRBV9 to TRBJ1-2; D not resolved. Trimming removed 0 bases at V and 6 bases at J, with 3 bases between. Germline lookup yields CDR1 SGDLS and CDR2 YYNGEE. This CDR3 spans 11 amino acids. Here the CDR3 DNA reads TGTGCCAGCAGCGTAGGGGATGGCTACACCTTC. It translates to CASSVGDGYTF.

The sample holds a few counts of this clonotype. The V call is TRBV6-5, the J call TRBJ1-1; D remains unclear. The CDR3 spans 13 residues. Trimming shortened V by 0 bases and J by 6 bases, and 8 bases separated the two germline ends. CDR1 is MNHEY and CDR2 is SVGAGI in the germline V gene. As DNA, the CDR3 is TGTGCCAGCAGTTACTCGGCGCGCGCTGAAGCTTTCTTT. Its translation is CASSYSARAEAFF.

The chain joins TRBV3-1 to TRBJ2-7, with 7 bases fitting TRBD1. The CDR3 extends over 15 amino acids. V was clipped by 4 bases and J by 3 bases; unmatched bases: 9. Germline loops: CDR1 LGHDT, CDR2 YNNKEL (reference sequence). The chain's CDR3 is CASSRRQGPDYEQYF. CDR3 nucleotide sequence: TGTGCCAGCAGCCGCCGACAGGGTCCTGACTACGAGCAGTACTTC.

The chain has TRBV29-1 and TRBJ2-7; 13 positions agree with TRBD2. Trimming cost V 5 bases and J 2 bases; bases outside gene matches: 6. Per the germline V gene, CDR1 is SQVTM and CDR2 is ANQGSEA. The CDR3 totals 15 residues. CDR3 loop: CSVTSGLAGAYEQYF. CDR3 nucleotide sequence: TGCAGCGTTACGAGCGGACTAGCGGGGGCCTACGAGCAGTACTTC.

The rearrangement links TRBV27 to TRBJ2-7, with 9 bases aligning to TRBD1. Looked up from germline, CDR1 is MNHEY and CDR2 is SMNVEV (reference sequence). The length of the CDR3 is 15 residues. The trim removed 0 bases at V and 4 bases at J, leaving 4 bases unmatched. CDR3 sequence: CASSLSGQGGYEQYF. As DNA, the CDR3 is TGTGCCAGCAGTTTATCGGGACAGGGAGGTTACGAGCAGTACTTC.

The genes are TRBV9 and TRBJ2-1; the D is unclear. The CDR3 sequence is 12 residues long. From germline, CDR1 is SGDLS and CDR2 YYNGEE. V lost 0 bases and J lost 7, with 5 bases in between. The CDR3 protein is CASSVVWNEQFF. CDR3 DNA sequence: TGTGCCAGCAGCGTAGTCTGGAATGAGCAGTTCTTC.

This clonotype was counted a single time. The chain employs TRBV12-3 or TRBV12-4 and TRBJ2-1, with D perhaps matching TRBD1 or TRBD2 (6 bases each). The CDR3 is made up of 11 amino acids. The V end lost 8 bases, the J end lost 12 bases, and 14 bases lay between the germline ends. CDR3 nucleotides: TGTGCCAGCGGAGGGGGGCTGTGGCAGTTCTTC. This encodes CASGGGLWQFF.

The rearrangement uses TRBV2 and TRBJ2-5; 8 bases agree with TRBD1. J lost 0 bases, V lost 5 bases, and 8 bases had no gene match. Germline CDR1 and CDR2: SNHLY and FYNNEI. This CDR3 region has 16 residues. The CDR3, as DNA: TGTGCCAGCAGTCGGGACAGGCGGAAGTACCAAGAGACCCAGTACTTC. Its translation: CASSRDRRKYQETQYF.

CDR3 residues: CAWSGGLAGTYNEQFF. Written as DNA, the CDR3 is TGTGCCTGGAGTGGGGGACTAGCGGGTACCTACAATGAGCAGTTCTTC. This chain links TRBV30 with TRBJ2-1; 12 bases match TRBD2. The CDR3 covers 16 residues. V lost 1 base, J lost 2 bases, and 3 bases stayed unmatched. The germline V gene encodes CDR1 GTSNPN and CDR2 SVGIG (reference sequence).

The rearrangement links TRBV7-9 to TRBJ1-6; 7 nucleotides match TRBD1. The CDR3 is 16 residues long. Germline CDR1 and CDR2: SEHNR and FQNEAQ (reference sequence). The V segment lost 3 bases and the J segment 11 bases; nucleotides outside the gene matches: 13. In nucleotides, the CDR3 is TGTGCCAGCAGCTTTCGAACCGACAGGGCTGGGACACCCCTCCACTTT. As protein: CASSFRTDRAGTPLHF.

The rearrangement links TRBV28 to TRBJ1-6, with 10 bases that match TRBD1. This CDR3 comprises 18 residues. Trimming cost V 6 bases and J 4 bases; bases outside gene matches: 12. Per the germline V gene, CDR1 is MDHEN and CDR2 is SYDVKM. This CDR3 is CASSPGQGYRGYNSPLHF. As DNA, the CDR3 is TGTGCCAGCAGCCCGGGACAGGGGTATAGGGGATATAATTCACCCCTCCACTTT.

CDR3 residues: CARQTSGTGGSGYTF. CDR3 in DNA: TGTGCCAGGCAAACCTCCGGGACAGGGGGGAGCGGCTACACCTTC. The gene calls are TRBV19 and TRBJ1-2; 11 bases map to TRBD1. The junction had 14 bases not matched to a gene; V was cut back by 9 bases and J by 8 bases. The germline V gene has CDR1 LNHDA and CDR2 SQIVND (reference sequence). CDR3 length: 15 residues.

V gene TRBV29-1 combines with J gene TRBJ1-2; D possibly corresponds to TRBD1 (5 bases). V was shortened by 5 bases and J by 6 bases, with 13 bases between the two germline ends. The V gene's germline CDR1 is SQVTM and CDR2 ANQGSEA. The CDR3 totals 12 residues. The CDR3 coding sequence is TGCAGCGTTCAGGGACGAGGGGATGGCTACACCTTC. Residues: CSVQGRGDGYTF.

V and J are TRBV12-3 or TRBV12-4 and TRBJ2-5; 11 bases match TRBD1. V lost 3 bases and J lost 5; bases outside the gene matches: 2. This CDR3 spans 14 amino acids. This CDR3 reads CASSFGTGGETQYF. DNA for the CDR3: TGTGCCAGCAGTTTCGGGACAGGGGGTGAGACCCAGTACTTC.

This chain uses TRBV30 with TRBJ2-1, with TRBD1 identical over 7 bases. Germline CDR1 is GTSNPN and CDR2 is SVGIG (reference sequence). The CDR3 runs 16 residues. The ends lost 7 bases at V and 4 bases at J; junction bases unmatched: 16. For the CDR3, the DNA is TGTGCCTCGTTCTTTGTTAGCCCCAGGGGGTACAATGAGCAGTTCTTC. It is translated as CASFFVSPRGYNEQFF.

This chain links TRBV20-1 with TRBJ2-7; maybe TRBD1 (6 bases). The CDR3 runs 13 residues. Germline V CDR1 and CDR2: DFQATT, SNEGSKA (reference sequence). V dropped 1 base and J dropped 4 bases, with 11 bases sitting between them. CDR3 DNA sequence: TGCAGTGCTAGAGCGCAGGGGCTGTACGAGCAGTACTTC. This sequence encodes CSARAQGLYEQYF.